This record covers a single T cell receptor (beta chain). As to treatment: approximately 18 received Ad26.COV2.S at low or high dose, single or two shots; about 5 received placebo; per-sample allocation not given. Sampling was performed 63 days after the first vaccine or placebo injection. This record belongs to a study of Ad26.COV2.S vaccination and SARS-CoV-2 variants. Overall study context: Among those in the COV1001 Ad26.COV2.S trial arm was the donor. The authors gave Ad26.COV2.S intramuscularly, either once or twice 56 days apart.

This CDR3 has 14 amino acids. The germline CDR1 and CDR2 sequences are PRHDT and FYEKMQ (reference sequence). V was cut by 5 bases and J by 1 base, with 11 bases left in between. The method was immunoSEQ multiplex PCR; TCRdb's version includes in-frame clones alone and lacks a portion of them. The sample holds around 340,000 clones, about 86% seen once. This receptor was identified in a person aged 18-60 years who received the Ad26.COV2.S COVID-19 vaccine or a placebo. This chain links TRBV13 with TRBJ1-1; tentatively, D is TRBD1 (6 bases). Source: peripheral blood, taken in a trial of Ad26.COV2.S vaccine versus placebo. The CDR3 DNA is TGTGCCAGCAGCCGCAGGGGAGAGAACACTGAAGCTTTCTTT. This encodes CASSRRGENTEAFF.